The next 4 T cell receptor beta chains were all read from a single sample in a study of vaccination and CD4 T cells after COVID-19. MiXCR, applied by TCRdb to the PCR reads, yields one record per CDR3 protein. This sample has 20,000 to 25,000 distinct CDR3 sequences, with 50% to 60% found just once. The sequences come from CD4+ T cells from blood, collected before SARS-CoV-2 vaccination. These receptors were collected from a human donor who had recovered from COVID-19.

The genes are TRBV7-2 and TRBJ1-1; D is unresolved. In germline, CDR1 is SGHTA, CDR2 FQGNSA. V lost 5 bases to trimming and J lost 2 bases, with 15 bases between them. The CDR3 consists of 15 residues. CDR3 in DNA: TGTGCCAGCAGCCGAAGCCCGGGATCAAACACTGAAGCTTTCTTT. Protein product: CASSRSPGSNTEAFF.

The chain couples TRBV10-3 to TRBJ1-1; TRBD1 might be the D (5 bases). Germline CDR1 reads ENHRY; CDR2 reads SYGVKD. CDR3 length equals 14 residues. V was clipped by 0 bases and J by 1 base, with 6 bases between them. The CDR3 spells CAISESGGNTEAFF. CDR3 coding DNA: TGTGCCATCAGTGAGTCGGGGGGGAACACTGAAGCTTTCTTT.

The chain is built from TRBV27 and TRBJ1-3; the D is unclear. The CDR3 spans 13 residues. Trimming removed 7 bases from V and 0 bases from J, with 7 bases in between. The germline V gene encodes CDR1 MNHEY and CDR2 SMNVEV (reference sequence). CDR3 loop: CASIPNSGNTIYF. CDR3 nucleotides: TGTGCCAGCATACCGAACTCTGGAAACACCATATATTTT.

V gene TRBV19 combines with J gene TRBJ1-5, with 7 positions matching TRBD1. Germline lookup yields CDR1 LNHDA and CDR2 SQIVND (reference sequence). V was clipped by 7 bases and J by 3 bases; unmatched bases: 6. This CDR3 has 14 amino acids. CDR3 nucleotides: TGTGCCAGTACCGTACAGGGGATCAATCAGCCCCAGCATTTT. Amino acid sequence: CASTVQGINQPQHF.